This T cell receptor beta chain was recovered during a study of T-cell reconstitution after alpha-beta-depleted transplantation in children. This clonotype has more than one count but fewer than ten. One end of the junction does not line up with germline, which may come from a read error. CDR1 and CDR2 from the germline V gene are SGDLS and YYNGEE. This CDR3 is built from 16 residues. A library of TCRbeta sequences, prepared with unique molecular identifiers, was generated. Each CDR3 protein gets one entry after TCRdb re-called the PCR reads with MiXCR. The sample lists about 870,000 distinct CDR3 sequences, 15% to 20% occurring once.

The sequence was collected from a male patient under 18 who had a stem cell transplant for acute lymphoblastic leukemia, so the T cells may come from the graft donor. The sequencing here drew on PBMCs, mostly from graft donor cells, taken 360 days after TCRalphabeta/CD19-depleted stem cell transplant. V and J are TRBV9 and TRBJ2-1; D unresolved. Here the CDR3 reads CACSVVSSYPYNEQFF. CDR3 coding DNA: TGTGCCTGCAGCGTAGTGTCCTCCTACCCCTACAATGAGCAGTTCTTC.